The entry below gives a single TCR beta chain sequence along with its context. Its antigen remains unknown. The sample belongs to a study of cytomegalovirus exposure and HLA in healthy donors. Study-wide context: The study's early data release held roughly 91 million unique TCRs from HLA-typed donors. Study-wide findings and caveats: Among CMV-associated TCR beta chains, most appeared HLA-restricted in a later analysis. The study reported that TCR beta sequences accurately predicted HLA-A and HLA-B alleles in most subjects. A list of roughly 160 TCR beta chains associated with cytomegalovirus was given.

PCR used 60 Vbeta primers and 13 Jbeta primers. Profiled with immunoSEQ multiplex PCR; TCRdb holds only in-frame clones, not every one. The sample shows some 150,000 clones, over 60% of them seen only once. The CDR3 runs 16 residues. Germline CDR1 reads SNHLY; CDR2 reads FYNNEI. The J segment lost 0 bases and the V segment lost 5 bases, leaving 8 bases of the junction unmatched. V is TRBV2 and J is TRBJ1-1; 8 positions agree with TRBD1. Sequences were obtained from PBMCs. The receptor comes from a man in his forties in good health and CMV-seronegative. CDR3 nucleotides: TGTGCCAGCAGTCCCTCTCAGGGGGCTTTGAACACTGAAGCTTTCTTT. Translation gives CASSPSQGALNTEAFF.